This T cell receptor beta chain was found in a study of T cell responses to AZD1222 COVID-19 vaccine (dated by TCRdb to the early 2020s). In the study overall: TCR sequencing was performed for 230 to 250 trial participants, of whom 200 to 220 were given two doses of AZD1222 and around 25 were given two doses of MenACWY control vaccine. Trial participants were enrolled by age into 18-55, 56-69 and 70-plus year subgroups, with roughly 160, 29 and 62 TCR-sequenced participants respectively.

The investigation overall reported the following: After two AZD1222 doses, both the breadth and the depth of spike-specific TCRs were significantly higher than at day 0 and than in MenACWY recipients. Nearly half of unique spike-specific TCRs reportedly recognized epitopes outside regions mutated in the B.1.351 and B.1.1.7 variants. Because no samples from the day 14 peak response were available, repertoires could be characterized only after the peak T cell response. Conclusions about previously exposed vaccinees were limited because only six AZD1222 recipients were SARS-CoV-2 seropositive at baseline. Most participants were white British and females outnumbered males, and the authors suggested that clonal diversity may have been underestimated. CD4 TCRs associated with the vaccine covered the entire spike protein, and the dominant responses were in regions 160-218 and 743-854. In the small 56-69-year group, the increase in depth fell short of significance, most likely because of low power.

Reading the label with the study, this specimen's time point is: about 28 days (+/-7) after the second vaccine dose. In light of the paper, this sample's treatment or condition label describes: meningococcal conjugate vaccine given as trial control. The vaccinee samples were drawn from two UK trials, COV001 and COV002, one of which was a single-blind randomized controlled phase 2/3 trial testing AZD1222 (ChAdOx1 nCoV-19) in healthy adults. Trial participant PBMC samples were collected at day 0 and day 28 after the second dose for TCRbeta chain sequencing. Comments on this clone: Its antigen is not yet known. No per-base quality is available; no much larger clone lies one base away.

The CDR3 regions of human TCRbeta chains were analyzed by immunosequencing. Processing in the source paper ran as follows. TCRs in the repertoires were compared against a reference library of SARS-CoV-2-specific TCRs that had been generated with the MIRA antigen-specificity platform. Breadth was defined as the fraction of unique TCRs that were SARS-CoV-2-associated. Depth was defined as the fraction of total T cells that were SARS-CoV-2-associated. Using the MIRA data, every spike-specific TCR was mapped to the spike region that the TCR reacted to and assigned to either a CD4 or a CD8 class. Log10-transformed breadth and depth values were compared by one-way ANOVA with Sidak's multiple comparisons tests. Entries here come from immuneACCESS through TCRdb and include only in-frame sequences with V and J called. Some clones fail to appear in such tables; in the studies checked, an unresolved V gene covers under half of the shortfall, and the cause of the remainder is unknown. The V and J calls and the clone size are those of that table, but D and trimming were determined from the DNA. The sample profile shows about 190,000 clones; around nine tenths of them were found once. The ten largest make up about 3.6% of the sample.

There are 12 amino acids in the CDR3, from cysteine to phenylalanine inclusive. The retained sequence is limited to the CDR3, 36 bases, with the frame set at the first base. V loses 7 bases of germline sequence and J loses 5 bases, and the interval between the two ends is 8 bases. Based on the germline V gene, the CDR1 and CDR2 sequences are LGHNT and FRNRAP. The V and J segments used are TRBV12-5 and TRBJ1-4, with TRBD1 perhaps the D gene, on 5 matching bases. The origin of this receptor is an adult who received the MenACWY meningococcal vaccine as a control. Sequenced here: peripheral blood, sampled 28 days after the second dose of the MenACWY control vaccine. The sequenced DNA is TGTGCTAGTGCGTGGGGCAATGAAAAACTGTTTTTT. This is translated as CASAWGNEKLFF.